What follows are 17 T cell receptor beta chains derived from one specimen sequenced in a study of vaccination and CD4 T cells after COVID-19. Treatment described: 10-day PBMC culture with coronavirus spike peptide pools or control peptides (ViraFEST assay). These TCRs are of unknown antigen specificity. Sequenced with the Oncomine TCR Beta short-read assay was DNA taken from cultured CD4+ T cells. TCRdb processed the PCR reads anew with MiXCR; each CDR3 protein has one entry. Found here are about 15,000 distinct CDR3 sequences, roughly 50% of them singletons; the top ten hold around 10%. Sequencing was carried out using CD4+ T cells from blood, cultured in vitro. The receptors originated from a human donor who had recovered from COVID-19.

The chain is built from TRBV2 and TRBJ2-2; a weak D match, TRBD1 (6 bases). Germline CDR1 SNHLY, CDR2 FYNNEI. The CDR3 spans 15 residues. V was clipped by 7 bases and J by 1 base, with 13 bases between them. CDR3 coding DNA: TGTGCCAGCAAGCTAACAGGGAAGAACACCGGGGAGCTGTTTTTT. This translates into CASKLTGKNTGELFF.

In DNA form, the CDR3 reads TGTGCCAGCAGTTACCGAGCTCCAGCGGGAGTTATAAATGAGCAGTTCTTC. This codes for CASSYRAPAGVINEQFF. The gene calls are TRBV6-2 or TRBV6-3 and TRBJ2-1, with 8 bases that match TRBD2. The junction had 13 bases not matched to a gene; V was cut back by 2 bases and J by 7 bases. The CDR3 spans 17 residues. In germline, CDR1 is MNHEY, CDR2 SVGEGT.

There are a few counts of this clonotype. The chain couples TRBV7-2 to TRBJ2-7, with 7 bases matching TRBD1. The CDR3 has 15 residues. Looked up from germline, CDR1 is SGHTA and CDR2 is FQGNSA. Unmatched junction bases numbered 8, after V lost 3 bases and J lost 3 bases. The DNA of the CDR3 is TGTGCCAGCAGCTTGGCCCGGGACAGACTCTACGAGCAGTACTTC. Its protein product is CASSLARDRLYEQYF.

The rearrangement joins TRBV20-1 to TRBJ2-5; 8 bases align to TRBD1. Germline loops: CDR1 DFQATT, CDR2 SNEGSKA (reference sequence). This CDR3 is 13 amino acids long. J lost 5 bases, V lost 4 bases, and 6 bases had no gene match. The CDR3 region is CSATEDRVETQYF. CDR3 sequence (DNA): TGCAGTGCTACGGAGGACAGGGTGGAGACCCAGTACTTC.

CDR3: CASSQDRRDTQYF. The CDR3 coding sequence is TGCGCCAGCAGCCAAGATCGGCGAGATACGCAGTATTTT. This sequence joins TRBV4-1 and TRBJ2-3; D uncertain. Trimming took off 0 bases at V and 5 bases at J, with 6 bases between the two ends. Germline V CDR1 and CDR2: MGHRA, YSYEKL. The length of the CDR3 is 13 residues.

This clonotype turned up a few times. The chain combines TRBV6-1 with TRBJ2-6, with D tentatively TRBD1 or TRBD2 (5 bases each). The CDR3 consists of 16 residues. Trimming took off 6 bases at V and 4 bases at J, with 16 bases between the two ends. Germline assignment: CDR1 MNHNS and CDR2 SASEGT. The DNA for the CDR3 is TGTGCCAGCAGCCCCACGTGGGACGGCGGGGCCAACGTCCTGACTTTC. Translated: CASSPTWDGGANVLTF.

This clonotype has a single count. V usage is TRBV7-2 and J usage is TRBJ2-2; D remains ambiguous. There are 14 residues in the CDR3. Germline V lookup: CDR1 SGHTA, CDR2 FQGNSA. The V end was cut by 5 bases, the J end by 6 bases, with 13 bases between. The CDR3 loop reads CASSPGLIAGELFF. The DNA for the CDR3 is TGTGCCAGCAGCCCGGGCCTGATAGCCGGGGAGCTGTTTTTT.

This chain joins TRBV7-2 and TRBJ2-2; D is possibly TRBD2 (7 bases). V was cut by 6 bases and J by 4 bases, with 21 bases left in between. CDR3 length: 17 residues. Germline CDR1 is SGHTA and CDR2 is FQGNSA. CDR3 DNA sequence: TGTGCCAGCAGTGCCCAGGGGAGGGCCGCGGGCACCGGGGAGCTGTTTTTT. Translated: CASSAQGRAAGTGELFF.

This clonotype was counted only a few times. The chain has TRBV6-5 and TRBJ1-6; TRBD1 is a possible D gene (5 bases). V was trimmed by 2 bases and J by 0 bases, leaving 8 bases between them. Looked up from germline, CDR1 is MNHEY and CDR2 is SVGAGI. This CDR3 is built from 16 residues. The chain's CDR3 is CASSYGGVSYNSPLHF. CDR3 nucleotide sequence: TGTGCCAGCAGTTACGGGGGTGTCTCCTATAATTCACCCCTCCACTTT.

V and J are TRBV2 and TRBJ2-1; TRBD1 aligns across 10 bases. Germline V gene lookup returns CDR1 SNHLY and CDR2 FYNNEI. The V segment lost 10 bases and the J segment 7 bases; nucleotides outside the gene matches: 7. The CDR3 covers 13 residues. Here the CDR3 DNA reads TGTGCCACCCGGACAGGGGGAGGGAATGAGCAGTTCTTC. This sequence encodes CATRTGGGNEQFF.

This clonotype was found once. CDR3 sequence: CASSLSPGQNYGYTF. The CDR3 region has the DNA TGTGCCAGCAGTTTATCCCCCGGACAAAACTATGGCTACACCTTC. The chain is built from TRBV28 and TRBJ1-2; a possible D gene is TRBD1 (5 bases). Germline lookup yields CDR1 MDHEN and CDR2 SYDVKM. The CDR3 extends over 15 amino acids. V shed 1 base and J shed 2 bases, with 11 bases lying between them.

The CDR3 loop reads CASSISAGGPYGYTF. CDR3 coding DNA: TGTGCCAGTAGTATATCGGCAGGGGGCCCCTATGGCTACACCTTC. The chain links TRBV19 to TRBJ1-2, with 8 bases that match TRBD1. The V and J ends lost 2 bases and 4 bases, in that order; junction bases with no gene match: 6. Per the germline V gene, CDR1 is LNHDA and CDR2 is SQIVND (reference sequence). The CDR3 extends over 15 amino acids.

The chain employs TRBV4-2 and TRBJ1-2; TRBD1 might be the D (5 bases). Germline V gene lookup returns CDR1 LGHNA and CDR2 YNFKEQ. Deletions cut 0 bases from V and 4 bases from J, with 12 bases between. This CDR3 comprises 15 residues. The CDR3 sequence is CASSQDRAHSYGYTF. CDR3 DNA: TGTGCCAGCAGCCAAGACAGGGCACATAGCTATGGCTACACCTTC.

This rearrangement joins TRBV7-8 to TRBJ2-3, with D uncertain. CDR3 length: 13 residues. Per the germline V gene, CDR1 is SGHVS and CDR2 is FQNEAQ. Trimming left V 6 bases short and J 1 base short, with 8 bases between. The CDR3 nucleotides read TGTGCCAGCAGATTCCCCGGCACAGATACGCAGTATTTT. Translated, it gives CASRFPGTDTQYF. Drawing the rest from reference TRBV7-8 and TRBJ2-3, the complete variable domain is GAGVSQSPRYKVAKRGQDVALRCDPISGHVSLFWYQQALGQGPEFLTYFQNEAQLDKSGLPSDRFFAERPEGSVSTLKIQRTQQEDSAVYLCASRFPGTDTQYFGPGTRLTVL.

This clonotype was counted a single time. V usage is TRBV6-5 and J usage is TRBJ1-2, with 8 nucleotides matching TRBD1. V trimming: 2 bases; J trimming: 8 bases; junction bases outside the gene matches: 4. Germline V lookup: CDR1 MNHEY, CDR2 SVGAGI. The CDR3 covers 13 residues. The CDR3 DNA reads as TGTGCCAGCAGTTACAGGACAGGGTACGGCTACACCTTC. This gives the protein CASSYRTGYGYTF.

This clonotype occurred a few times. V is TRBV6-5 and J is TRBJ2-7; either TRBD1 or TRBD2 may supply D (6 bases each). CDR3 size: 15 residues. The V end lost 2 bases, the J end lost 3 bases, and 14 bases lay between the germline ends. Germline CDR1 is MNHEY and CDR2 is SVGAGI. The CDR3: CASSYLRGQSYEQYF. In DNA, the CDR3 is TGTGCCAGCAGTTACCTACGGGGGCAGAGCTACGAGCAGTACTTC.

V and J are TRBV12-3 or TRBV12-4 and TRBJ1-2; 7 bases fit TRBD1. With 3 bases clipped from V and 2 bases from J, the junction kept 3 bases outside the gene matches. This CDR3 comprises 14 residues. CDR3 in DNA: TGTGCCAGCAGTTTCGCGACAGGGAACTATGGCTACACCTTC. Amino acid sequence: CASSFATGNYGYTF.